This T cell receptor beta chain comes out of a study of shared T cell receptors in the human thymus. Libraries were prepared by immunoSEQ multiplex PCR; TCRdb keeps only in-frame clonotypes and omits some of them. The sample contains more than 550,000 clones, 70% to 90% of which appear only once. Germline V gene data show CDR1 as SGHAT and CDR2 as FQNNGV. CDR3 length: 13 amino acids. Deletions cut 1 base from V and 5 bases from J, with 8 bases between. These records were also assigned to another study, of human thymus T cells. That source reports: The thymus tissue came from resections taken during corrective heart surgery. Apparent skewing of V and J gene usage characterized both thymic and blood repertoires.

Source material: thymocytes. The receptor's source is a girl under three years old with a congenital heart defect. The chain is built from TRBV11-2 and TRBJ1-1; no clear D. CDR3: CASSLGLRTEAFF. CDR3 sequence (DNA): TGTGCCAGCAGCTTAGGTCTGCGTACTGAAGCTTTCTTT.